This T cell receptor (beta chain) was retrieved from a study of OX40 agonist ivuxolimab in advanced cancers. This clone was seen only once. The repertoire was sequenced with immunoSEQ multiplex PCR; TCRdb's copy has only in-frame clones and lacks some. The sample holds 60,000 or so clones, approximately 91% seen once. The CDR3 spans 13 residues. Trimming took off 2 bases at V and 5 bases at J, with 10 bases between the two ends. The germline V gene encodes CDR1 SGHVS and CDR2 FNYEAQ. The input for sequencing was CD4+ or CD8+ T cells sorted from blood, taken in a trial of the OX40 agonist ivuxolimab. This chain uses TRBV7-6 with TRBJ2-7, with D unclear. The receptor's source is an adult with an advanced solid tumor such as melanoma, head and neck, liver or kidney cancer. The CDR3 here is CASSLSRVNEQYF. In DNA form, the CDR3 reads TGTGCCAGCAGCTTATCTAGGGTGAACGAGCAGTACTTC.